Shown below are 22 T cell receptor beta chains from a single sample sequenced in a study of Tregs in tolerant kidney transplant recipients. Profiling relied on immunoSEQ multiplex PCR, and the TCRdb table lists in-frame clones only, not all of them. This table holds tens of thousands of clones, around 83% found once. The sample comprised CD4+ T cells from blood. The source of these receptors is a human donor in good health.

The chain recombines TRBV18 with TRBJ1-3, with D possibly matching TRBD1 (6 bases). CDR1 and CDR2 (germline): KGHSH, LQKENI. V was shortened by 3 bases and J by 0 bases, with 12 bases between the two germline ends. The CDR3 sequence is 16 residues long. The CDR3 sequence: CASSPTGISSGNTIYF. The CDR3 nucleotides read TGTGCCAGCTCACCGACAGGCATCAGCTCTGGAAACACCATATATTTT.

This clone appeared a single time. The chain is built from TRBV19 and TRBJ1-4; TRBD1 agrees at 8 bases. Unmatched junction bases numbered 6, after V lost 7 bases and J lost 8 bases. Germline assignment: CDR1 LNHDA and CDR2 SQIVND (reference sequence). The CDR3 sequence is 13 residues long. The CDR3 DNA reads TGTGCCAGTAAGCGACAGGGGAGCGAAAAACTGTTTTTT. Protein sequence: CASKRQGSEKLFF.

The V gene is TRBV19, the J gene TRBJ1-1; D is unresolved. The V gene lost 3 bases and the J gene lost 5 bases, with 7 bases spanning the gap. This CDR3 is 12 amino acids long. The germline CDR1 and CDR2 sequences are LNHDA and SQIVND (reference sequence). The CDR3 DNA reads TGTGCCAGTAGTATGAGCGAGACTGAAGCTTTCTTT. Amino acids: CASSMSETEAFF. Variable domain in full (rest from reference TRBV19 and TRBJ1-1): DGGITQSPKYLFRKEGQNVTLSCEQNLNHDAMYWYRQDPGQGLRLIYYSQIVNDFQKGDIAEGYSVSREKKESFPLTVTSAQKNPTAFYLCASSMSETEAFFGQGTRLTVV.

The chain employs TRBV20-1 and TRBJ1-4; D possibly corresponds to TRBD1 (5 bases). The CDR3 runs 11 residues. The V end lost 3 bases, the J end lost 6 bases, and 5 bases lay between the germline ends. Germline values: CDR1 DFQATT, CDR2 SNEGSKA (reference sequence). CDR3 nucleotides: TGCAGTGCTAGCAGGGATGAAAAACTGTTTTTT. Encoded protein: CSASRDEKLFF.

The DNA of the CDR3 is TGTGCCAGCATACCGGCCAGCACAGGCGCTAACTATGGCTACACCTTC. This codes for CASIPASTGANYGYTF. The chain employs TRBV7-2 and TRBJ1-2, with D maybe TRBD1 (5 bases). This CDR3 comprises 16 residues. Germline values: CDR1 SGHTA, CDR2 FQGNSA. V was pared by 7 bases and J by 0 bases, with 18 bases between.

The chain has TRBV11-3 and TRBJ2-7; 7 bases are a match to TRBD2. V shed 2 bases, J shed 3 bases, and the junction held 13 bases outside the gene matches. Germline CDR1 and CDR2: SGHNT and YENEEA. The CDR3 runs 17 residues. The chain's CDR3 is CASSLQQWGRVDYEQYF. The CDR3 DNA reads TGTGCCAGCAGCTTACAGCAATGGGGGAGGGTAGACTACGAGCAGTACTTC.

This clone occurred a few times. V usage is TRBV7-2 and J usage is TRBJ2-2; TRBD2 aligns across 7 bases. The V gene's germline CDR1 is SGHTA and CDR2 FQGNSA. V shed 2 bases, J shed 0 bases, and the junction held 0 bases outside the gene matches. The CDR3 has 15 residues. CDR3 protein: CASSLLAANTGELFF. CDR3 bases: TGTGCCAGCAGCTTACTAGCGGCGAACACCGGGGAGCTGTTTTTT.

This chain links TRBV18 with TRBJ2-5; 9 bases are a match to TRBD1. The CDR3 has 15 residues. Germline V gives CDR1 KGHSH, CDR2 LQKENI. After removal of 3 bases from V and 4 bases from J, the junction contained 6 bases not matched to a gene. The CDR3 loop is CASSPATGGIETQYF. For the CDR3, the DNA is TGTGCCAGCTCACCGGCGACAGGGGGTATAGAGACCCAGTACTTC.

This clone was detected once. The chain carries TRBV5-6 and TRBJ1-6; 9 bases align to TRBD1. The V gene's germline CDR1 is SGHDT and CDR2 YYEEEE. The CDR3 runs 18 residues. V dropped 1 base and J dropped 7; count of bases not matched to a gene: 12. CDR3 nucleotide sequence: TGTGCCAGCAGCTTGACCACGGGACAGGGCCTGGGAAATTCACCCCTCCACTTT. Its translation is CASSLTTGQGLGNSPLHF. The whole variable domain, filled in from reference TRBV5-6 and TRBJ1-6, reads DAGVTQSPTHLIKTRGQQVTLRCSPKSGHDTVSWYQQALGQGPQFIFQYYEEEERQRGNFPDRFSGHQFPNYSSELNVNALLLGDSALYLCASSLTTGQGLGNSPLHFGNGTRLTVT.

The chain recombines TRBV5-5 with TRBJ1-5; D ambiguous. CDR3 length: 14 residues. Germline CDR1 and CDR2: SGHKS and YYEKEE (reference sequence). V lost 0 bases and J lost 3, with 7 bases in between. The DNA for the CDR3 is TGTGCCAGCAGCTTGGAGGGATTCAATCAGCCCCAGCATTTT. Residues: CASSLEGFNQPQHF.

J is TRBJ1-6 and V is TRBV6-5, with 10 bases lining up with TRBD1. Trimming removed 5 bases from V and 7 bases from J; junction bases left unmatched: 2. The CDR3 length is 14 residues. From germline, CDR1 is MNHEY and CDR2 SVGAGI. The CDR3 nucleotides read TGTGCCAGCAGTGACAGGGGGCTAAATTCACCCCTCCACTTT. Its protein product is CASSDRGLNSPLHF.

The chain couples TRBV27 to TRBJ2-5, with a tentative D call TRBD2 (6 bases). The CDR3 extends over 14 amino acids. CDR1 MNHEY and CDR2 SMNVEV come from the germline V gene (reference sequence). Trimming shortened V by 2 bases and J by 5 bases, and 12 bases separated the two germline ends. CDR3 protein: CASSLSGGGETQYF. CDR3 DNA sequence: TGTGCCAGCAGTTTAAGCGGTGGAGGGGAGACCCAGTACTTC.

In its sample, this clone was seen a few times. The chain links TRBV5-6 to TRBJ2-5; 10 bases are a match to TRBD2. CDR3 length: 16 amino acids. Germline assignment: CDR1 SGHDT and CDR2 YYEEEE. Germline trimming cut 4 bases from V and 2 bases from J; bases unmatched to any gene: 8. The CDR3: CASSPPYSGGQETQYF. The CDR3 bases are TGTGCCAGCAGCCCGCCTTATAGCGGGGGGCAAGAGACCCAGTACTTC. The whole variable domain, remainder taken from reference TRBV5-6 and TRBJ2-5, is DAGVTQSPTHLIKTRGQQVTLRCSPKSGHDTVSWYQQALGQGPQFIFQYYEEEERQRGNFPDRFSGHQFPNYSSELNVNALLLGDSALYLCASSPPYSGGQETQYFGPGTRLLVL.

The J gene is TRBJ2-5, the V gene TRBV11-3, with a weak D call TRBD2 (5 bases). The germline CDR1 and CDR2 sequences are SGHNT and YENEEA. The CDR3 extends over 14 amino acids. The V gene lost 3 bases and the J gene lost 2 bases, with 10 bases spanning the gap. The DNA for the CDR3 is TGTGCCAGCAGCTTCCTATTAGCGCAAGAGACCCAGTACTTC. Translating gives CASSFLLAQETQYF.

The chain joins TRBV2 to TRBJ2-1; 7 bases align to TRBD1. The CDR3 has 12 residues. Germline CDR1 is SNHLY and CDR2 is FYNNEI. With V trimmed by 6 bases and J by 14 bases, 10 bases remained unmatched. The CDR3 DNA reads TGTGCCAGCAGCGCAGACAGGGCAGGGAAGTTCTTC. Its protein is CASSADRAGKFF.

The V gene is TRBV6-5, the J gene TRBJ2-3, with D perhaps given as TRBD1 or TRBD2 (5 bases each). Germline V gives CDR1 MNHEY, CDR2 SVGAGI. The CDR3 loop spans 14 amino acids. The ends were cut back, 3 bases at V and 0 bases at J, with 7 bases in the middle. The CDR3 here is CASSYGGSTDTQYF. CDR3 nucleotides: TGTGCCAGCAGTTATGGGGGTAGCACAGATACGCAGTATTTT.

The chain joins TRBV6-5 to TRBJ1-2; TRBD1 agrees at 8 bases. Unmatched junction bases numbered 6, after V lost 6 bases and J lost 6 bases. The CDR3 is 13 residues long. Germline V gene lookup returns CDR1 MNHEY and CDR2 SVGAGI. CDR3 sequence (DNA): TGTGCCAGCAGGCAGGGGGCGCTCCATGGCTACACCTTC. It yields the protein CASRQGALHGYTF.

The rearrangement links TRBV9 to TRBJ1-1; 7 bases match TRBD1. The germline V gene encodes CDR1 SGDLS and CDR2 YYNGEE. The CDR3 runs 13 residues. Trimming cost V 4 bases and J 6 bases; bases outside gene matches: 6. The CDR3 here is CASSTGQAPEAFF. CDR3 DNA sequence: TGTGCCAGCAGCACCGGACAGGCCCCTGAAGCTTTCTTT.

This clone was seen more than once but under ten times. The gene calls are TRBV4-3 and TRBJ1-2; no firm D call. V lost 1 base and J lost 4, with 7 bases in between. The CDR3 is 13 amino acids. The germline gives CDR1 LGHNA, CDR2 YSLEER. CDR3: CASSQGSFYGYTF. The CDR3 DNA reads TGCGCCAGCAGCCAAGGCAGTTTCTATGGCTACACCTTC.

The CDR3 loop reads CATSREGYNEQFF. The CDR3 DNA sequence: TGTGCCACCAGCAGGGAGGGGTACAATGAGCAGTTCTTC. The genes are TRBV15 and TRBJ2-1, with D tentatively TRBD2 (6 bases). Germline CDR1 LNHNV, CDR2 YYDKDF (reference sequence). Trimming stripped 3 bases from V and 4 bases from J, with 7 bases between. The CDR3 is 13 residues long.

This chain links TRBV16 with TRBJ2-3; no clear D gene. The ends were cut back, 0 bases at V and 2 bases at J, with 12 bases in the middle. Germline loops: CDR1 KGHSY, CDR2 FQNENV. The CDR3 consists of 16 residues. CDR3: CASSQSRSLNTDTQYF. CDR3 DNA: TGTGCCAGCAGCCAATCGCGGTCGCTAAACACAGATACGCAGTATTTT.

This clone appeared a few times. The chain employs TRBV6-1 and TRBJ2-1; TRBD1 aligns across 8 bases. Trimming cost V 4 bases and J 9 bases; bases outside gene matches: 5. The CDR3 consists of 13 residues. Looked up from germline, CDR1 is MNHNS and CDR2 is SASEGT. The DNA for the CDR3 is TGTGCCAGCAGTGTAGGACAGGGCGGTGAGCAGTTCTTC. Translated, it gives CASSVGQGGEQFF.